Following are 21 T cell receptor beta chains from one sample sequenced in a study of blood T cell repertoires in COVID-19. Using immunoSEQ multiplex PCR, the repertoire was profiled, and TCRdb retains in-frame clones only, with some absent. The sample yields about 190,000 clones, 90% seen once. The sequencing sample was made of peripheral blood. Receptors were obtained from a man aged 50 to 59 with acute or convalescent COVID-19.

This sequence joins TRBV27 and TRBJ2-3; 13 positions match TRBD2. The CDR3 consists of 15 residues. From germline, CDR1 is MNHEY and CDR2 SMNVEV (reference sequence). With 6 bases clipped from V and 4 bases from J, the junction kept 4 bases outside the gene matches. CDR3 in amino acids: CASRPLAGGPDTQYF. The CDR3 coding sequence is TGTGCCAGCAGACCACTAGCGGGGGGGCCAGATACGCAGTATTTT.

V is TRBV7-9 and J is TRBJ2-5; D unresolved. This CDR3 has 16 amino acids. Germline CDR1 is SEHNR and CDR2 is FQNEAQ (reference sequence). V gave up 1 base and J gave up 0 bases, with 12 bases separating them. CDR3 in amino acids: CASSLGSRRNQETQYF. The DNA for the CDR3 is TGTGCCAGCAGCTTAGGATCGCGGCGCAACCAAGAGACCCAGTACTTC.

The gene calls are TRBV11-2 and TRBJ2-1; 7 bases match TRBD1. This CDR3 spans 16 amino acids. Trimming took 1 base from V and 7 from J; bases not matched to a gene: 10. Germline V gene data show CDR1 as SGHAT and CDR2 as FQNNGV. DNA for the CDR3: TGTGCCAGCAGCTTAGGAGGGGCCGGGACAGCAAATGAGCAGTTCTTC. Translated: CASSLGGAGTANEQFF. The full variable domain, in which reference TRBV11-2 and TRBJ2-1 provide the parts outside the CDR3, is EAGVAQSPRYKIIEKRQSVAFWCNPISGHATLYWYQQILGQGPKLLIQFQNNGVVDDSQLPKDRFSAERLKGVDSTLKIQPAKLEDSAVYLCASSLGGAGTANEQFFGPGTRLTVL.

This sequence joins TRBV28 and TRBJ2-5; D not certain. Trimming shortened V by 6 bases and J by 4 bases, and 12 bases separated the two germline ends. This CDR3 has 13 amino acids. In germline, CDR1 is MDHEN, CDR2 SYDVKM. CDR3 in amino acids: CASRYPGRETQYF. The CDR3 DNA reads TGTGCCAGCAGATATCCGGGTCGAGAGACCCAGTACTTC.

The chain is built from TRBV28 and TRBJ1-4, with 8 nucleotides matching TRBD1. V lost 7 bases and J lost 7; bases outside the gene matches: 2. Per germline, CDR1 MDHEN and CDR2 SYDVKM. This CDR3 has 12 amino acids. The CDR3 protein is CASKTGVEKLFF. CDR3 coding DNA: TGTGCCAGCAAGACAGGGGTTGAAAAACTGTTTTTT.

This chain uses TRBV9 with TRBJ2-1; D unclear. From germline, CDR1 is SGDLS and CDR2 YYNGEE. The V and J ends lost 3 bases and 0 bases respectively, with 10 bases between them. The CDR3 runs 15 residues. In nucleotides, the CDR3 is TGTGCCAGCAGCGAGGAACTACTCTCCTACAATGAGCAGTTCTTC. Its protein is CASSEELLSYNEQFF.

The chain employs TRBV19 and TRBJ1-6, with a tentative D call TRBD1 (6 bases). Germline values: CDR1 LNHDA, CDR2 SQIVND (reference sequence). V was cut by 4 bases and J by 6 bases, with 10 bases left in between. This CDR3 contains 14 residues. The DNA for the CDR3 is TGTGCCAGTAGTACCCGGGACACTAATTCACCCCTCCACTTT. Its translation: CASSTRDTNSPLHF.

This clone was observed a handful of times. This chain connects TRBV7-9 to TRBJ1-1; no reliable D call. Germline V gene data show CDR1 as SEHNR and CDR2 as FQNEAQ (reference sequence). The CDR3 extends over 11 amino acids. V lost 5 bases, J lost 5 bases, and 6 bases lay in between. The CDR3 region has the DNA TGTGCCAGCAGCCCGGTTACTGAAGCTTTCTTT. This encodes CASSPVTEAFF.

This chain joins TRBV27 and TRBJ2-2; D is unclear. The CDR3 length is 14 residues. Per germline, CDR1 MNHEY and CDR2 SMNVEV (reference sequence). The V and J ends lost 5 bases and 4 bases respectively, with 11 bases between them. Here the CDR3 reads CASSLRPGTGELFF. In nucleotides, the CDR3 is TGTGCCAGCAGTCTCCGTCCGGGCACCGGGGAGCTGTTTTTT.

This rearrangement joins TRBV11-2 to TRBJ1-6; weak D call: TRBD1 (6 bases). The CDR3 extends over 17 amino acids. Trimming took off 1 base at V and 6 bases at J, with 16 bases between the two ends. The germline V gene has CDR1 SGHAT and CDR2 FQNNGV. This chain's CDR3 is CASSLVGAGESNSPLHF. The DNA for the CDR3 is TGTGCCAGCAGCTTAGTGGGGGCCGGGGAAAGTAATTCACCCCTCCACTTT.

This clone was seen at least ten times. The rearrangement uses TRBV11-2 and TRBJ1-1; unclear D gene. V was cut by 0 bases and J by 7 bases, with 6 bases left in between. Germline V CDR1 and CDR2: SGHAT, FQNNGV. CDR3 length equals 12 residues. This CDR3 is CASSLDGIEAFF. The CDR3 DNA sequence: TGTGCCAGCAGCTTAGACGGGATTGAAGCTTTCTTT.

The chain uses TRBV12-3 or TRBV12-4 and TRBJ2-7; 7 bases match TRBD1. Losses at the gene ends were 6 bases for V and 2 bases for J; bases not matched to a gene: 4. The CDR3 covers 13 residues. The CDR3 bases are TGTGCCAGCAGCTTCGGGACAGCCTACGAGCAGTACGTC. Its protein is CASSFGTAYEQYV.

The rearrangement uses TRBV9 and TRBJ1-6, with 8 bases that match TRBD1. Per germline, CDR1 SGDLS and CDR2 YYNGEE. The length of the CDR3 is 17 residues. The V gene end was trimmed by 4 bases and the J gene end by 5 bases; junction bases not matched to a gene: 11. CDR3 nucleotide sequence: TGTGCCAGCAGCATAAGTCCAGGGGGCTGGGATAATTCACCCCTCCACTTT. Residues: CASSISPGGWDNSPLHF.

The chain joins TRBV4-1 to TRBJ2-7, with 7 positions matching TRBD2. The junction had 6 bases not matched to a gene; V was cut back by 4 bases and J by 3 bases. Germline lookup yields CDR1 MGHRA and CDR2 YSYEKL. The CDR3 extends over 14 amino acids. The CDR3 spells CASSLRWDYYEQYF. CDR3 nucleotides: TGCGCCAGCAGCCTGCGATGGGACTACTACGAGCAGTACTTC.

The rearrangement links TRBV7-2 to TRBJ2-3; TRBD2 aligns across 9 bases. V shed 0 bases and J 3 bases; nucleotides not matched to a gene: 4. There are 16 residues in the CDR3. Germline V gives CDR1 SGHTA, CDR2 FQGNSA. The CDR3 DNA reads as TGTGCCAGCAGCTTAGCGCGGGGGGGGAGAACAGATACGCAGTATTTT. This sequence encodes CASSLARGGRTDTQYF. The full variable domain, its missing parts supplied by reference TRBV7-2 and TRBJ2-3, is GAGVSQSPSNKVTEKGKDVELRCDPISGHTALYWYRQSLGQGLEFLIYFQGNSAPDKSGLPSDRFSAERTGGSVSTLTIQRTQQEDSAVYLCASSLARGGRTDTQYFGPGTRLTVL.

The gene calls are TRBV6-4 and TRBJ2-2; no definite D call. CDR3 length: 13 residues. Trimming took 2 bases from V and 7 from J, leaving 8 bases between them. Germline V gene data show CDR1 as MRHNA and CDR2 as SNTAGT. The CDR3 here is CASSDEYGGELFF. CDR3 bases: TGTGCCAGCAGTGACGAATACGGCGGGGAGCTGTTTTTT.

This clone was counted a single time. The chain links TRBV6-6 to TRBJ2-2; D is undetermined. The V gene lost 4 bases and the J gene lost 7 bases, with 7 bases spanning the gap. CDR3 length: 12 residues. The germline V gene encodes CDR1 MNHNY and CDR2 SVGAGI (reference sequence). The CDR3 nucleotides are TGTGCCAGCAGTTTCCCGGGCGGGGAGCTGTTTTTT. As protein: CASSFPGGELFF.

V is TRBV7-2 and J is TRBJ2-3; 11 bases are a match to TRBD2. CDR3 length: 18 residues. Trimming removed 5 bases from V and 4 bases from J; junction bases left unmatched: 14. Germline CDR1 SGHTA, CDR2 FQGNSA. This CDR3 is CASSRVLAGAYSADTQYF. The CDR3, as DNA: TGTGCCAGCAGCCGCGTACTAGCGGGGGCCTATTCGGCAGATACGCAGTATTTT.

The CDR3 DNA is TGTGCCAGCTCACCACGGGACAGTTCTTTCTGGGGGTGGTCCTACAATGAGCAGTTCTTC. Translating gives CASSPRDSSFWGWSYNEQFF. The V gene is TRBV18, the J gene TRBJ2-1; TRBD1 aligns across 7 bases. This CDR3 has 20 amino acids. Germline V gene lookup returns CDR1 KGHSH and CDR2 LQKENI. The trim removed 1 base at V and 1 base at J, leaving 16 bases unmatched.

In its sample, this clone was seen a few times. This chain links TRBV30 with TRBJ1-2; 7 bases match TRBD1. Germline CDR1 and CDR2: GTSNPN and SVGIG (reference sequence). The CDR3 contains 13 residues. Germline trimming cut 2 bases from V and 4 bases from J; bases unmatched to any gene: 4. The CDR3 sequence: CAWSPRGVYGYTF. The CDR3 DNA sequence: TGTGCCTGGAGTCCCAGGGGGGTCTATGGCTACACCTTC.

The rearrangement joins TRBV19 to TRBJ1-1; 9 bases are a match to TRBD1. This CDR3 region has 12 residues. Per the germline V gene, CDR1 is LNHDA and CDR2 is SQIVND (reference sequence). J lost 5 bases, V lost 9 bases, and 4 bases had no gene match. CDR3 DNA: TGTGCCAGCGGACAGGGGAAAACTGAAGCTTTCTTT. Translation gives CASGQGKTEAFF.